The present T cell receptor (beta chain) was sequenced within a study of beta chain features in type 1 diabetes. Turning to this clone: Its antigen is undetermined.

Study results and limitations: Whether HLA type affects TCRB rearrangement stayed undetermined in the present work. Any PCR bias toward short templates would affect both groups alike.

Every isolated RNA sample was fully reverse transcribed, so sequencing captured expressed TCRB transcripts. Data came from immunoSEQ multiplex PCR; TCRdb stores just in-frame clones and leaves some out. The sample lists hundreds of thousands of clones; under 20% were seen once. V was pared by 0 bases and J by 2 bases, with 4 bases of the junction left unmatched. Germline V gene data show CDR1 as LNHNV and CDR2 as YYDKDF (reference sequence). This CDR3 has 17 amino acids. The TCR was taken from a woman younger than 30 in good health. Sequencing was done on a sample of naive CD4+ T cells from blood. The chain joins TRBV15 to TRBJ2-7, with 13 bases fitting TRBD2. The CDR3: CATSRDAGTSGTYEQYF. The CDR3 DNA reads TGTGCCACCAGCAGAGATGCGGGGACTAGCGGGACCTACGAGCAGTACTTC.